This TCR beta chain was found in a study of regulatory T cells in long-lasting Graves disease. This CDR3 is built from 14 residues. The V gene's germline CDR1 is SEHNR and CDR2 FQNEAQ (reference sequence). Findings and limits, study-wide: Favoring TRBV28, TRBJ1-2 and TRBJ2-5 was a feature seen in persistent disease.

For this clonotype: Its antigen remains unknown. The junction departs from the called germline gene at one end, perhaps through a read error.

Arm-PCR of CDR3 regions and iRepertoire HTBI primers were used to build TCR beta libraries. TCRdb recomputed calls from the multiplex PCR reads with MiXCR, one row per CDR3 protein. Seen here are 500,000 to 800,000 distinct CDR3 sequences, 25% to 30% observed once, and the top ten hold 40% to 55%. Described time point: persistent/refractory GD, antithyroid drugs over 5 years with positive TRAb. Following extraction of RNA from PBMCs, that RNA was used to make the TCR library. The sequence derives from a female donor with Graves disease. This specimen was peripheral blood mononuclear cells (PBMCs), taken when the disease was refractory, from a patient treated with antithyroid drugs. The rearrangement joins TRBV7-9 to TRBJ1-1; maybe TRBD1 (6 bases). CDR3 sequence reads: CANSLQGKNTEAFF. As DNA, the CDR3 is TGTGCCAACAGCTTACAGGGCAAGAACACTGAAGCTTTCTTT. Looking up the rest from reference TRBV7-9 and TRBJ1-1 gives the full variable domain: DTGVSQNPRHKITKRGQNVTFRCDPISEHNRLYWYRQTLGQGPEFLTYFQNEAQLEKSRLLSDRFSAERPKGSFSTLEIQRTEQGDSAMYLCANSLQGKNTEAFFGQGTRLTVV.